Following are 21 T cell receptor beta chains from one sample sequenced in a study of blood T cell repertoires in COVID-19. Using immunoSEQ multiplex PCR, the repertoire was profiled, and TCRdb retains in-frame clones only, with some absent. The sample records approximately 100,000 clones, roughly 82% being singletons. Source material: peripheral blood. The receptors stem from a man aged 70-80 years with active or convalescent COVID-19.

The chain uses TRBV11-3 and TRBJ2-1; the match to TRBD2 covers 11 bases. Trimming cost V 6 bases and J 9 bases; bases outside gene matches: 13. The CDR3 is made up of 16 amino acids. Germline CDR1 SGHNT, CDR2 YENEEA. This CDR3 is CASRNIAGGPGFEQFF. CDR3 bases: TGTGCCAGCAGGAATATAGCGGGGGGGCCGGGTTTTGAGCAGTTCTTC.

The chain is built from TRBV4-1 and TRBJ2-7, with TRBD1 matching 7 bases. Germline CDR1 MGHRA, CDR2 YSYEKL. The junction had 3 bases not matched to a gene; V was cut back by 2 bases and J by 2 bases. CDR3 length: 14 amino acids. The CDR3 spells CASSQFQGAYEQYF. In nucleotides, the CDR3 is TGCGCCAGCAGCCAATTCCAGGGGGCCTACGAGCAGTACTTC.

The chain has TRBV18 and TRBJ2-5; D possibly corresponds to TRBD1 (6 bases). Trimming took 10 bases from V and 3 from J, leaving 18 bases between them. The CDR3 loop spans 14 amino acids. The V gene's germline CDR1 is KGHSH and CDR2 LQKENI. CDR3 residues: CATTTGNFKETQYF. Here the CDR3 DNA reads TGTGCCACCACTACAGGGAACTTTAAAGAGACCCAGTACTTC.

The chain recombines TRBV4-2 with TRBJ2-7, with D possibly TRBD1 on 6 matching bases. CDR3 length equals 13 residues. The V gene lost 5 bases and the J gene lost 4 bases, with 12 bases spanning the gap. Germline V lookup: CDR1 LGHNA, CDR2 YNFKEQ. CDR3 protein: CASSWGREYEQYF. In DNA form, the CDR3 reads TGTGCCAGCAGCTGGGGGCGAGAGTACGAGCAGTACTTC.

This chain links TRBV5-1 with TRBJ1-5; 10 positions match TRBD1. Per germline, CDR1 SGHRS and CDR2 YFSETQ. CDR3 size: 14 residues. V dropped 4 bases and J dropped 4; count of bases not matched to a gene: 2. Written as DNA, the CDR3 is TGCGCCAGCAGCCCGGGACAGGGGAATCAGCCCCAGCATTTT. This sequence encodes CASSPGQGNQPQHF.

The V call is TRBV5-6, the J call TRBJ2-3, with D maybe TRBD2 (5 bases). CDR1 is SGHDT and CDR2 is YYEEEE in the germline V gene. The CDR3 is made up of 13 amino acids. V gave up 6 bases and J gave up 5 bases, with 13 bases separating them. The CDR3 sequence: CASNTRPIDTQYF. The CDR3 bases are TGTGCCAGCAACACTAGGCCGATAGATACGCAGTATTTT.

This rearrangement joins TRBV30 to TRBJ1-5; D is unclear. The CDR3 spans 13 residues. Germline V lookup: CDR1 GTSNPN, CDR2 SVGIG (reference sequence). Between the trimmed V and J ends, which lost 0 bases and 4 bases, there was a span of 7 bases. CDR3 in DNA: TGTGCCTGGAGTGTATCGTTAAATCAGCCCCAGCATTTT. As protein: CAWSVSLNQPQHF.

This clone was detected many times. The rearrangement uses TRBV5-6 and TRBJ1-5; 7 bases are a match to TRBD1. Germline assignment: CDR1 SGHDT and CDR2 YYEEEE. V dropped 4 bases and J dropped 4; count of bases not matched to a gene: 5. The CDR3 extends over 14 amino acids. Here the CDR3 reads CASSRTGPNQPQHF. The CDR3 bases are TGTGCCAGCAGCCGGACAGGCCCTAATCAGCCCCAGCATTTT.

V is TRBV6-2 or TRBV6-3 and J is TRBJ2-5; TRBD2 matches 8 bases. The CDR3 extends over 14 amino acids. Germline V gives CDR1 MNHEY, CDR2 SVGEGT. Germline trimming cut 5 bases from V and 10 bases from J; bases unmatched to any gene: 12. The CDR3 nucleotides read TGTGCCAGCAGTCCAAGCGGGGGAAATCGTGACCAGTACTTC. It codes for CASSPSGGNRDQYF.

J is TRBJ1-1 and V is TRBV6-5; D remains unclear. The germline V gene has CDR1 MNHEY and CDR2 SVGAGI. V lost 10 bases and J 1 base, leaving 10 bases between the germline ends. CDR3 size: 12 residues. The CDR3 sequence: CATTRGNTEAFF. In DNA form, the CDR3 reads TGTGCCACTACGCGGGGGAACACTGAAGCTTTCTTT.

The V and J genes are TRBV29-1 and TRBJ2-3, with 12 bases identical to TRBD1. J gave up 3 bases and V 6 bases, and 4 bases lay outside the gene matches. Germline CDR1 is SQVTM and CDR2 is ANQGSEA. The CDR3 is made up of 14 amino acids. The CDR3 is CSVRDRGPTDTQYF. In DNA, the CDR3 is TGCAGCGTCCGGGACAGGGGGCCAACAGATACGCAGTATTTT.

The chain employs TRBV9 and TRBJ1-6; D might be TRBD1 (6 bases). Trimming removed 3 bases from V and 6 bases from J, with 16 bases in between. The CDR3 runs to 16 residues. Germline V gives CDR1 SGDLS, CDR2 YYNGEE. CDR3 coding DNA: TGTGCCAGCAGCGCACCTCAGGGGACCGGTAATTCACCCCTCCACTTT. Translated: CASSAPQGTGNSPLHF.

In its sample, this clone was seen many times. The chain recombines TRBV7-8 with TRBJ2-5; D remains ambiguous. The length of the CDR3 is 11 residues. The germline gives CDR1 SGHVS, CDR2 FQNEAQ. The V and J ends lost 5 bases and 7 bases respectively, with 8 bases between them. The CDR3 nucleotides read TGTGCCAGCAGCCCCACGGGGACCCAGTACTTC. Residues: CASSPTGTQYF.

The genes are TRBV3-1 (or the pseudogene TRBV3-2) and TRBJ2-5, with TRBD2 matching 7 bases. Germline-derived CDR1 and CDR2 are LGHDT and YNNKEL (reference sequence). The CDR3 runs 15 residues. V lost 1 base to trimming and J lost 3 bases; unmatched junction nucleotides: 5. The CDR3 region is CASSQAGGRKETQYF. CDR3 DNA: TGTGCCAGCAGCCAAGCGGGGGGACGCAAAGAGACCCAGTACTTC.

Here the CDR3 reads CASSLKGTSGGAIFFDEQFF. CDR3 bases: TGTGCCAGCAGCTTGAAAGGGACTAGCGGGGGGGCCATTTTTTTTGATGAGCAGTTCTTC. The genes are TRBV5-4 and TRBJ2-1; 16 bases align to TRBD2. V lost 1 base to trimming and J lost 8 bases; unmatched junction nucleotides: 15. From germline, CDR1 is SGHNT and CDR2 YYREEE (reference sequence). This CDR3 has 20 amino acids.

The chain combines TRBV5-1 with TRBJ2-1; 7 nucleotides match TRBD1. J gave up 0 bases and V 4 bases, and 4 bases lay outside the gene matches. Germline V gene lookup returns CDR1 SGHRS and CDR2 YFSETQ. The CDR3 contains 15 residues. CDR3 sequence: CASSPDRVSYNEQFF. The CDR3 DNA is TGCGCCAGCAGCCCCGACAGGGTCTCCTACAATGAGCAGTTCTTC.

This clone was counted once. CDR3 nucleotides: TGTGCCAGCAGTTGGGGGGACACTGAAGCTTTCTTT. Translated: CASSWGDTEAFF. The J gene is TRBJ1-1, the V gene TRBV6-2 or TRBV6-3, with D possibly TRBD1 on 5 matching bases. This CDR3 is 12 amino acids long. The germline gives CDR1 MNHEY, CDR2 SVGEGT. V shed 4 bases and J shed 3 bases, with 6 bases lying between them.

This chain links TRBV10-1 with TRBJ2-7; the match to TRBD1 covers 8 bases. CDR1 is WNHNN, CDR2 SYGVQD, per germline (reference sequence). This CDR3 region has 15 residues. V was pared by 4 bases and J by 4 bases, with 9 bases of the junction left unmatched. The CDR3 loop reads CASSAVRDRRYEQYF. CDR3 DNA sequence: TGCGCCAGCAGTGCAGTCCGGGACAGGAGGTACGAGCAGTACTTC.

The rearrangement links TRBV10-3 to TRBJ2-2, with 7 bases matching TRBD1. The CDR3 totals 14 residues. The ends lost 6 bases at V and 1 base at J; junction bases unmatched: 2. Germline V gene lookup returns CDR1 ENHRY and CDR2 SYGVKD. The CDR3, as DNA: TGTGCCATCAGGGGGACAGTGAACACCGGGGAGCTGTTTTTT. It is translated as CAIRGTVNTGELFF.

The rearrangement joins TRBV4-2 to TRBJ1-3; 9 nucleotides agree with TRBD1. After removal of 4 bases from V and 7 bases from J, the junction contained 11 bases not matched to a gene. CDR3 size: 16 residues. Per germline, CDR1 LGHNA and CDR2 YNFKEQ. The CDR3 loop reads CASSRGIGTGTNTIYF. The DNA of the CDR3 is TGTGCCAGCAGCCGCGGAATTGGGACAGGGACGAACACCATATATTTT.

Written as DNA, the CDR3 is TGTGCCAGTAGTATTTCTAGCGACCCCCGTTACGAGCAGTACTTC. Translating gives CASSISSDPRYEQYF. The V call is TRBV19, the J call TRBJ2-7, with a possible D match to TRBD2 (6 bases). Germline CDR1 reads LNHDA; CDR2 reads SQIVND (reference sequence). The CDR3 loop spans 15 amino acids. The V end was cut by 3 bases, the J end by 4 bases, with 16 bases between.